The clone carrying this TCR beta chain was seen ten or more times. The antigen remains unidentified. This entry belongs to a study of human T cells and chemical hapten exposure. Broader study findings: No shift was seen in TCRs above 1 in 1000 frequency with DPC sensitization.

The library tagged each cDNA molecule with unique molecular identifiers. TCRdb analysed the RACE reads with MiXCR anew, one entry per CDR3 protein. This repertoire shows approximately 77,000 distinct CDR3 sequences, roughly 7.1% found once; its top ten account for roughly 1.5%. Losses at the gene ends were 5 bases for V and 1 base for J; bases not matched to a gene: 10. CDR1 is MNHEY and CDR2 is SVGAGI in the germline V gene. This CDR3 is built from 17 residues. The time point here: patch test 1, 2 weeks after DPC sensitization. The treatment here: therapeutic diphenylcyclopropenone sensitization with weekly scalp DPC. Someone pulled total RNA out of unfractionated whole blood.

The input for sequencing was whole blood, taken in connection with sensitization to the hapten diphenylcyclopropenone (DPC). The TCR was taken from a woman aged 25 to 39 with alopecia areata. Some clones in this sample may be carry-over from other donors' samples. The rearrangement links TRBV6-5 to TRBJ1-1; 10 bases fit TRBD1. This CDR3 is CASSDNSGTGENTEAFF. The DNA for the CDR3 is TGTGCCAGCAGTGATAATTCCGGGACAGGGGAGAACACTGAAGCTTTCTTT.